The 20 T cell receptor gamma chains presented below share a single source sample, sequenced in a study of Vδ1+ human thymocytes. Study-level findings and limits: In the thymus, TRG and TRD repertoires looked highly polyclonal with Gaussian CDR3 lengths.

Sequences come from RNA converted to cDNA by reverse transcription. CDR3 amplicons came from multiplex PCR with pooled V-gene forward and constant-region reverse primers. TCRdb re-processed the multiplex PCR reads using CATT. This sample has about 36,000 gamma-chain clones; just over 20% occur once, and the top ten carry about 2%. These receptors lack a known antigen. The sample consisted of Vdelta1+ gamma-delta thymocytes from the thymus. Subset reported: FACS-sorted CD3+ TCRalphabeta- TCRVdelta1+ TCRVdelta2- thymocytes. The receptors were gathered from a girl in the first two years of life who had congenital heart surgery.

With regard to this clone: The same CDR3 can be traced to other DNA sequences in this sample. The gene calls are TRGV9 and TRGJ1 or TRGJ2. The junction had 6 bases not matched to a gene; V was cut back by 0 bases and J by 10 bases. Looked up from germline, CDR1 is GITISATS and CDR2 is ISYDGTV (reference sequence). CDR3 size: 12 residues. The CDR3, as DNA: TGTGCCTTGTGGGAGGTGCAAGTGAAGAAACTCTTT. The encoded protein is CALWEVQVKKLF.

This clone was detected only a few times. The chain joins TRGV4 to TRGJ1 or TRGJ2. Germline V gives CDR1 EGSTGY, CDR2 YDSYTSSV. The CDR3 length is 15 residues. The V gene end was trimmed by 0 bases and the J gene end by 3 bases; junction bases not matched to a gene: 8. This CDR3 reads CATWDGPISYYKKLF. CDR3 nucleotide sequence: TGTGCCACCTGGGATGGGCCGATCTCTTATTATAAGAAACTCTTT.

The table lists this clone with a few counts. This chain connects TRGV3 to TRGJ1 or TRGJ2. The CDR3 spans 14 residues. Germline V lookup: CDR1 VTNTFY, CDR2 YDVSTARD (reference sequence). Losses at the gene ends were 1 base for V and 8 bases for J; bases not matched to a gene: 11. CDR3 sequence: CATWDSGQRDKKLF. CDR3 DNA: TGTGCCACCTGGGACAGCGGACAAAGGGATAAGAAACTCTTT.

The chain combines TRGV8 with TRGJ1 or TRGJ2. V dropped 0 bases and J dropped 4; count of bases not matched to a gene: 6. Germline V gene sequence: CDR1 VENAVY, CDR2 YDSYNSRV. The CDR3 runs to 14 residues. The CDR3 reads CATWDRQTYYKKLF. The CDR3 DNA is TGTGCCACCTGGGATAGGCAAACGTATTATAAGAAACTCTTT.

Note on this clone: The junction and the germline gene differ at one end; a read error may be behind it. This rearrangement joins TRGV5 to TRGJ1 or TRGJ2. There are 16 residues in the CDR3. Germline lookup yields CDR1 VINAFY and CDR2 YDVSNSKD. The CDR3 sequence is CATWVRPTENYYKKLF. CDR3 nucleotides: TGTGCCACCTGGGTCAGGCCCACCGAGAATTATTATAAGAAACTCTTT.

The rearrangement links TRGV9 to TRGJP2. The V segment lost 2 bases and the J segment 7 bases; nucleotides outside the gene matches: 7. The CDR3 totals 14 residues. The germline V gene encodes CDR1 GITISATS and CDR2 ISYDGTV (reference sequence). Here the CDR3 reads CALWEGPFDWIKTF. The CDR3 DNA reads TGTGCCTTGTGGGAGGGGCCATTTGATTGGATCAAGACGTTT.

This clone was seen a few times. The chain employs TRGV9 and TRGJ1 or TRGJ2. The CDR3 runs 13 residues. With V trimmed by 3 bases and J by 7 bases, 9 bases remained unmatched. Germline loops: CDR1 GITISATS, CDR2 ISYDGTV (reference sequence). The CDR3 coding sequence is TGTGCCTTGTGGGAGCCCGTAGGATATAAGAAACTCTTT. Translated, it gives CALWEPVGYKKLF.

The rearrangement uses TRGV9 and TRGJ1 or TRGJ2. Germline values: CDR1 GITISATS, CDR2 ISYDGTV (reference sequence). V shed 2 bases, J shed 9 bases, and the junction held 4 bases outside the gene matches. The CDR3 length is 11 residues. CDR3 protein: CALWEDIKKLF. CDR3 nucleotides: TGTGCCTTGTGGGAGGACATTAAGAAACTCTTT.

The table lists this clone with a few counts. The sample has other DNA sequences that encode this CDR3 too. The chain has TRGV2 and TRGJ1 or TRGJ2. CDR3 length: 10 residues. The ends lost 0 bases at V and 13 bases at J; junction bases unmatched: 3. Germline loops: CDR1 EGSNGY, CDR2 YDSYNSKV. The CDR3 DNA sequence: TGTGCCACCTGGGACGGGCCTAAACTCTTT. Its translation is CATWDGPKLF.

The chain couples TRGV2 to TRGJ1 or TRGJ2. This CDR3 has 15 residues. Germline-derived CDR1 and CDR2 are EGSNGY and YDSYNSKV. The junction had 11 bases not matched to a gene; V was cut back by 0 bases and J by 6 bases. The CDR3 region is CATWDGPSVGYKKLF. The DNA of the CDR3 is TGTGCCACCTGGGACGGGCCTTCGGTGGGTTATAAGAAACTCTTT.

This clone was picked up a small number of times. The sample carries other DNA sequences with the same CDR3. The V call is TRGV9, the J call TRGJ1 or TRGJ2. Trimming cost V 0 bases and J 2 bases; bases outside gene matches: 4. The CDR3 has 14 residues. CDR1 GITISATS and CDR2 ISYDGTV come from the germline V gene (reference sequence). This chain's CDR3 is CALWEVQYYYKKLF. Written as DNA, the CDR3 is TGTGCCTTGTGGGAGGTGCAGTATTATTATAAGAAACTCTTT.

As to this clone: The identical CDR3 is also encoded by other nucleotide sequences in the sample. V gene TRGV8 combines with J gene TRGJ1 or TRGJ2. With 4 bases clipped from V and 7 bases from J, the junction kept 4 bases outside the gene matches. CDR1 VENAVY and CDR2 YDSYNSRV come from the germline V gene. The CDR3 loop spans 11 amino acids. The CDR3 loop reads CATWEEYKKLF. CDR3 bases: TGTGCCACCTGGGAGGAATATAAGAAACTCTTT.

In its sample, this clone was seen a few times. The chain joins TRGV8 to TRGJ1 or TRGJ2. The CDR3 contains 12 residues. With 2 bases clipped from V and 7 bases from J, the junction kept 5 bases outside the gene matches. The germline V gene encodes CDR1 VENAVY and CDR2 YDSYNSRV. CDR3 nucleotides: TGTGCCACCTGGGATACGGAGTATAAGAAACTCTTT. It is translated as CATWDTEYKKLF.

This clone was seen only a few times. The chain uses TRGV9 and TRGJ1 or TRGJ2. CDR1 is GITISATS, CDR2 ISYDGTV, per germline (reference sequence). CDR3 length: 12 amino acids. With 3 bases clipped from V and 5 bases from J, the junction kept 4 bases outside the gene matches. The CDR3 sequence is CALWEKNYKKLF. The CDR3 DNA is TGTGCCTTGTGGGAGAAGAATTATAAGAAACTCTTT.

This clone was observed many times. It may be a read error: a sequence one base away is much more abundant. At the DNA level, this CDR3 is encoded by other sequences in the same sample as well. The chain employs TRGV9 and TRGJ1 or TRGJ2. This CDR3 contains 12 residues. Germline loops: CDR1 GITISATS, CDR2 ISYDGTV (reference sequence). Germline trimming cut 5 bases from V and 2 bases from J; bases unmatched to any gene: 3. CDR3 amino acids: CALWGDYYKKLF. DNA of the CDR3: TGTGCCTTGTGGGGGGATTATTATAAGAAACTCTTT.

A note on this clone: Additional DNA sequences in this sample encode the identical CDR3. The chain combines TRGV8 with TRGJ1 or TRGJ2. The CDR3 has 13 amino acids. Germline loops: CDR1 VENAVY, CDR2 YDSYNSRV. V lost 2 bases, J lost 2 bases, and 3 bases stayed unmatched. The CDR3 is CATWDTYYYKKLF. The CDR3 coding sequence is TGTGCCACCTGGGATACATATTATTATAAGAAACTCTTT.

About this clone: One end of the junction fails to match germline, which may point to a read error. The J gene is TRGJ1 or TRGJ2, the V gene TRGV2. Germline V CDR1 and CDR2: EGSNGY, YDSYNSKV. This CDR3 contains 15 residues. CDR3 sequence (DNA): TGTGCCGCCTGGGACGCCCTGCGTCCTCATTATAAGAAACTCTTT. The encoded protein is CAAWDALRPHYKKLF.

A few counts support this clone. Since a much larger clone is just one base distant, this may be a read error. The chain is built from TRGV2 and TRGJ1 or TRGJ2. This CDR3 spans 12 amino acids. The germline V gene has CDR1 EGSNGY and CDR2 YDSYNSKV. CDR3 loop: CATRDGPYKKLF. As DNA, the CDR3 is TGTGCCACCCGGGACGGGCCCTATAAGAAACTCTTT.

This clone is a singleton in its sample. With a much larger clone just one base away, this may be a read error. The chain carries TRGV3 and TRGJ1 or TRGJ2. V shed 0 bases and J 3 bases; nucleotides not matched to a gene: 5. Germline V gene sequence: CDR1 VTNTFY, CDR2 YDVSTARD (reference sequence). This CDR3 spans 14 amino acids. CDR3 protein: CATWDRLLYYKKLF. In nucleotides, the CDR3 is TGTGCCACCTGGGACAGGCTGCTTTATTATAAGAAACTCTTT.

V and J are TRGV3 and TRGJ1 or TRGJ2. V lost 0 bases and J lost 2; bases outside the gene matches: 7. Germline CDR1 is VTNTFY and CDR2 is YDVSTARD (reference sequence). This CDR3 contains 15 residues. This CDR3 is CATWDRPPYYYKKLF. The CDR3 DNA is TGTGCCACCTGGGACAGGCCCCCATATTATTATAAGAAACTCTTT.